The 10 T cell receptor beta chains below come from one sample, sequenced in a study of cytomegalovirus exposure and HLA in healthy donors. This PCR relied on a set of 60 Vbeta primers and 13 Jbeta primers. Libraries were prepared by immunoSEQ multiplex PCR; TCRdb keeps only in-frame clonotypes and omits some of them. The sample contains 150,000 to 200,000 clones, 65% to 85% of which appear only once. The sample was PBMCs. These receptors were obtained from a woman aged 25 to 39 in good health and CMV-seropositive.

This rearrangement joins TRBV5-1 to TRBJ1-6; TRBD1 aligns across 7 bases. J lost 5 bases, V lost 6 bases, and 8 bases had no gene match. The CDR3 totals 15 residues. Looked up from germline, CDR1 is SGHRS and CDR2 is YFSETQ. The CDR3 reads CASTAGQGDNSPLHF. The CDR3 bases are TGCGCCAGCACCGCGGGGCAGGGGGATAATTCACCCCTCCACTTT.

The chain couples TRBV6-5 to TRBJ1-1; 10 bases are shared with TRBD1. CDR1 and CDR2 from the germline V gene are MNHEY and SVGAGI. The trim removed 2 bases at V and 7 bases at J, leaving 4 bases unmatched. The CDR3 length is 14 residues. The CDR3 region has the DNA TGTGCCAGCAGTTACGGTCGGGACAGGGGTGAAGCTTTCTTT. It specifies CASSYGRDRGEAFF.

This chain joins TRBV27 and TRBJ2-3, with 11 bases that match TRBD2. The CDR3 runs to 16 residues. After removal of 2 bases from V and 5 bases from J, the junction contained 6 bases not matched to a gene. Germline CDR1 reads MNHEY; CDR2 reads SMNVEV (reference sequence). In nucleotides, the CDR3 is TGTGCCAGCAGTTTACGGACTAGCGGGCGGCGAGATACGCAGTATTTT. Translated, it gives CASSLRTSGRRDTQYF.

This chain connects TRBV7-8 to TRBJ2-5; TRBD1 agrees at 8 bases. Trimming cost V 3 bases and J 4 bases; bases outside gene matches: 7. This CDR3 region has 15 residues. Per the germline V gene, CDR1 is SGHVS and CDR2 is FQNEAQ. Here the CDR3 DNA reads TGTGCCAGCAGCTTCTACAGGGGGAAGGTAGAGACCCAGTACTTC. This encodes CASSFYRGKVETQYF.

The chain has TRBV12-1 and TRBJ2-3; the table's TRBD2 call for D was not verified on the DNA. TRBV12-1 is listed as a pseudogene. This CDR3 contains 16 residues. As DNA, the CDR3 is TGTGCCAGCAGCTGCTTGAAGCGGGGCCGCACAGATACGCAGTATTTT. This sequence encodes CASSCLKRGRTDTQYF.

The chain uses TRBV5-6 and TRBJ1-2; maybe TRBD1 (5 bases). The CDR3 is 13 amino acids. Germline-derived CDR1 and CDR2 are SGHDT and YYEEEE. V dropped 2 bases and J dropped 3 bases, with 8 bases sitting between them. The CDR3 nucleotides are TGTGCCAGCAGCTTCGGCAGGGACTATGGCTACACCTTC. Its protein product is CASSFGRDYGYTF.

This chain uses TRBV14 with TRBJ2-7; D is possibly TRBD2 (5 bases). Trimming stripped 3 bases from V and 3 bases from J, with 9 bases between. Germline V gives CDR1 SGHDN, CDR2 FVKESK. The CDR3 spans 13 residues. The CDR3 DNA follows: TGTGCCAGCAGCCAGGGAGTAATCTACGAGCAGTACTTC. This encodes CASSQGVIYEQYF. The variable domain in full, with the rest retrieved from reference TRBV14 and TRBJ2-7, is EAGVTQFPSHSVIEKGQTVTLRCDPISGHDNLYWYRRVMGKEIKFLLHFVKESKQDESGMPNNRFLAERTGGTYSTLKVQPAELEDSGVYFCASSQGVIYEQYFGPGTRLTVT.

This clone was seen a handful of times. This chain links TRBV6-5 with TRBJ2-3; 7 bases match TRBD1. Unmatched junction bases numbered 5, after V lost 0 bases and J lost 2 bases. CDR3 length: 16 amino acids. From germline, CDR1 is MNHEY and CDR2 SVGAGI. CDR3 sequence (DNA): TGTGCCAGCAGTTACTCGGGACAGTCCTTCACAGATACGCAGTATTTT. It encodes CASSYSGQSFTDTQYF.

The chain recombines TRBV9 with TRBJ1-1, with TRBD1 identical over 9 bases. After removal of 4 bases from V and 5 bases from J, the junction contained 12 bases not matched to a gene. The CDR3 is made up of 16 amino acids. CDR1 is SGDLS, CDR2 YYNGEE, per germline. The CDR3 reads CASSPGDRERGTEAFF. The CDR3 nucleotides read TGTGCCAGCAGCCCGGGGGACAGGGAGCGAGGAACTGAAGCTTTCTTT.

The gene calls are TRBV5-6 and TRBJ1-3, with D possibly TRBD1 on 6 matching bases. Germline CDR1 reads SGHDT; CDR2 reads YYEEEE. This CDR3 contains 16 residues. V was cut by 5 bases and J by 7 bases, with 22 bases left in between. CDR3 in DNA: TGTGCCAGCAGTTCCGGGTGGGACACTACAAGGAACACCATATATTTT. It yields the protein CASSSGWDTTRNTIYF.